A single sample is the source of the 28 T cell receptor beta chains below, sequenced in a study of sequential checkpoint blockade in melanoma (dated by TCRdb to between 2018 and 2020). The library was built by means of the immunoSEQ multiplex PCR assay. TCRdb took over this immuneACCESS table, retaining in-frame rearrangements with V and J assigned. Such tables are incomplete; in checked studies, under half of the missing clones stem from an unresolved V gene, and the remainder is unexplained. The sample records some 25,000 clones, 70% to 85% of which are singletons. The top ten hold roughly 14% of the sample. Interpreted using the paper, the treatment or condition label stands for: randomized to nivolumab then ipilimumab (arm A) or the reverse (arm B). Sequenced material: CD8+ T cells sorted from blood (inferred from file names), taken from a patient given nivolumab and ipilimumab in sequence. The receptor source for this set is a human donor with melanoma.

This clone was detected only once. The chain recombines TRBV5-6 with TRBJ2-1, with 11 bases fitting TRBD1. Germline V CDR1 and CDR2: SGHDT, YYEEEE. J gave up 8 bases and V 0 bases, and 7 bases lay outside the gene matches. The CDR3 sequence is 16 residues long. The CDR3 bases are TGTGCCAGCAGCTTGGGAGGACAGGGGGCTTTTTATGAGCAGTTCTTC. It translates to CASSLGGQGAFYEQFF.

This clone was detected once. The chain links TRBV29-1 to TRBJ2-3; 13 nucleotides match TRBD2. The germline V gene has CDR1 SQVTM and CDR2 ANQGSEA. V shed 7 bases, J shed 6 bases, and the junction held 10 bases outside the gene matches. There are 15 residues in the CDR3. CDR3: CSGEGLAGPGDTQYF. The CDR3 DNA follows: TGCAGCGGGGAGGGACTAGCGGGACCTGGGGATACGCAGTATTTT.

The V and J genes are TRBV11-2 and TRBJ2-2, with 7 bases that match TRBD2. Trimming removed 5 bases from V and 1 base from J; junction bases left unmatched: 4. The CDR3 contains 15 residues. Germline CDR1 and CDR2: SGHAT and FQNNGV. CDR3 DNA sequence: TGTGCCAGCAGCAGGACTAGTTGGAACACCGGGGAGCTGTTTTTT. It is translated as CASSRTSWNTGELFF. Looking up the rest from reference TRBV11-2 and TRBJ2-2 gives the full variable domain: EAGVAQSPRYKIIEKRQSVAFWCNPISGHATLYWYQQILGQGPKLLIQFQNNGVVDDSQLPKDRFSAERLKGVDSTLKIQPAKLEDSAVYLCASSRTSWNTGELFFGEGSRLTVL.

The rearrangement joins TRBV7-9 to TRBJ2-7; TRBD1 is a possible D gene (5 bases). The CDR3 sequence is 13 residues long. Trimming cost V 8 bases and J 7 bases, with 18 bases left between them. Per the germline V gene, CDR1 is SEHNR and CDR2 is FQNEAQ (reference sequence). This chain's CDR3 is CASCKGPAAEQYF. The CDR3, as DNA: TGTGCCAGCTGTAAGGGGCCCGCGGCGGAGCAGTACTTC.

V and J are TRBV7-3 and TRBJ2-1; 8 bases are a match to TRBD2. The trim removed 0 bases at V and 5 bases at J, leaving 9 bases unmatched. This CDR3 contains 17 residues. Looked up from germline, CDR1 is SGHTA and CDR2 is FQGTGA. CDR3 residues: CASSLTHRGGSDNEQFF. As DNA, the CDR3 is TGTGCCAGCAGCTTAACGCATCGGGGGGGCAGCGACAATGAGCAGTTCTTC.

This sequence joins TRBV5-6 and TRBJ1-5; D gene ambiguous. V was shortened by 2 bases and J by 9 bases, with 9 bases between the two germline ends. The CDR3 extends over 12 amino acids. Germline V lookup: CDR1 SGHDT, CDR2 YYEEEE. CDR3 sequence reads: CASSLFGWPQHF. The CDR3 nucleotides are TGTGCCAGCAGCTTATTCGGTTGGCCCCAGCATTTT. Based on the CDR3 plus reference TRBV5-6 and TRBJ1-5, the full variable domain is DAGVTQSPTHLIKTRGQQVTLRCSPKSGHDTVSWYQQALGQGPQFIFQYYEEEERQRGNFPDRFSGHQFPNYSSELNVNALLLGDSALYLCASSLFGWPQHFGDGTRLSIL.

V usage is TRBV12-5 and J usage is TRBJ1-1, with 7 bases that match TRBD1. The CDR3 has 19 amino acids. Trimming at V came to 6 bases and at J to 0 bases, leaving 19 bases not matched to a gene. From germline, CDR1 is LGHNT and CDR2 FRNRAP. CDR3 loop: CASGTKGQPAFDMNTEAFF. DNA of the CDR3: TGTGCTAGTGGAACGAAGGGACAGCCAGCCTTCGACATGAACACTGAAGCTTTCTTT.

The chain employs TRBV4-1 and TRBJ1-1; D may be TRBD1 (5 bases). Trimming removed 4 bases at V and 2 bases at J, with 11 bases between. The CDR3 extends over 14 amino acids. Germline CDR1 MGHRA, CDR2 YSYEKL. As DNA, the CDR3 is TGCGCCAGCAGCCCCAAAACAGGTAACACTGAAGCTTTCTTT. Translation gives CASSPKTGNTEAFF.

This clone was picked up one time. The chain has TRBV9 and TRBJ2-1; TRBD1 matches at 8 bases. CDR1 and CDR2 from the germline V gene are SGDLS and YYNGEE. J lost 8 bases, V lost 2 bases, and 15 bases had no gene match. The CDR3 has 17 amino acids. The CDR3 region is CASSVSFWDRTVDEQFF. CDR3 nucleotides: TGTGCCAGCAGCGTCAGTTTTTGGGACAGGACCGTCGATGAGCAGTTCTTC.

J is TRBJ2-7 and V is TRBV5-4; 8 nucleotides agree with TRBD1. Germline V gives CDR1 SGHNT, CDR2 YYREEE (reference sequence). This CDR3 comprises 16 residues. Germline trimming cut 3 bases from V and 0 bases from J; bases unmatched to any gene: 8. CDR3 amino acids: CASSYQTGAYSYEQYF. The CDR3 region has the DNA TGTGCCAGCAGCTACCAGACAGGGGCTTACTCCTACGAGCAGTACTTC. Supplemented by reference TRBV5-4 and TRBJ2-7, the full variable domain reads ETGVTQSPTHLIKTRGQQVTLRCSSQSGHNTVSWYQQALGQGPQFIFQYYREEENGRGNFPPRFSGLQFPNYSSELNVNALELDDSALYLCASSYQTGAYSYEQYFGPGTRLTVT.

The gene calls are TRBV6-5 and TRBJ2-5; D is possibly TRBD2 (5 bases). V was shortened by 6 bases and J by 5 bases, with 10 bases between the two germline ends. CDR1 MNHEY and CDR2 SVGAGI come from the germline V gene. This CDR3 contains 12 residues. The DNA of the CDR3 is TGTGCCAGCAGGAAAACGGGGGAGACCCAGTACTTC. Translation gives CASRKTGETQYF.

This chain links TRBV30 with TRBJ2-5; 8 bases are a match to TRBD1. J lost 5 bases, V lost 1 base, and 3 bases had no gene match. Germline V lookup: CDR1 GTSNPN, CDR2 SVGIG (reference sequence). The CDR3 has 13 amino acids. In nucleotides, the CDR3 is TGTGCCTGGAGTGGGACAGGGCCTGAGACCCAGTACTTC. It encodes CAWSGTGPETQYF.

A few counts support this clone. The chain uses TRBV19 and TRBJ1-5; D is uncertain. This CDR3 spans 13 amino acids. Between the trimmed V and J ends, which lost 3 bases and 5 bases, there was a span of 8 bases. CDR1 and CDR2 from the germline V gene are LNHDA and SQIVND (reference sequence). The DNA of the CDR3 is TGTGCCAGTAGTATCGCGACATATCAGCCCCAGCATTTT. Amino acids: CASSIATYQPQHF.

Written as DNA, the CDR3 is TGCGCCAGCAGCGGACAGGGGTCCGAGCAGTACTTC. Translated, it gives CASSGQGSEQYF. The V gene is TRBV4-1, the J gene TRBJ2-7, with 9 bases that match TRBD1. With V trimmed by 5 bases and J by 6 bases, 2 bases remained unmatched. The CDR3 sequence is 12 residues long. Looked up from germline, CDR1 is MGHRA and CDR2 is YSYEKL.

The chain recombines TRBV13 with TRBJ2-3; D is possibly TRBD1 (6 bases). Germline V gene sequence: CDR1 PRHDT, CDR2 FYEKMQ (reference sequence). Between the trimmed V and J ends, which lost 0 bases and 5 bases, there was a span of 15 bases. This CDR3 has 16 amino acids. CDR3 region: CASSLGQGGFLDTQYF. DNA for the CDR3: TGTGCCAGCAGCTTAGGCCAAGGGGGTTTTTTAGATACGCAGTATTTT.

This chain links TRBV5-6 with TRBJ2-5; 8 nucleotides agree with TRBD1. There are 16 residues in the CDR3. From germline, CDR1 is SGHDT and CDR2 YYEEEE. Trimming at V came to 4 bases and at J to 1 base, leaving 9 bases not matched to a gene. For the CDR3, the DNA is TGTGCCAGCAGCCCCCAAGTAGACAGGGGCCAAGAGACCCAGTACTTC. Translation gives CASSPQVDRGQETQYF.

This sequence joins TRBV19 and TRBJ2-1, with TRBD2 as a possible D gene (7 bases). Looked up from germline, CDR1 is LNHDA and CDR2 is SQIVND (reference sequence). The CDR3 is made up of 16 amino acids. Trimming removed 3 bases from V and 3 bases from J, with 15 bases in between. As DNA, the CDR3 is TGTGCCAGTAGTATGGGAGGGCCCAGGGGCTACAATGAGCAGTTCTTC. Protein product: CASSMGGPRGYNEQFF. Looking up the rest from reference TRBV19 and TRBJ2-1 gives the full variable domain: DGGITQSPKYLFRKEGQNVTLSCEQNLNHDAMYWYRQDPGQGLRLIYYSQIVNDFQKGDIAEGYSVSREKKESFPLTVTSAQKNPTAFYLCASSMGGPRGYNEQFFGPGTRLTVL.

The rearrangement uses TRBV27 and TRBJ1-1; a possible D gene is TRBD1 (6 bases). Germline CDR1 and CDR2: MNHEY and SMNVEV (reference sequence). Trimming removed 6 bases from V and 5 bases from J, with 22 bases in between. The CDR3 is 16 residues long. The CDR3 sequence is CASRRGGTASGTEAFF. For the CDR3, the DNA is TGTGCCAGCAGGAGGGGGGGGACTGCCTCGGGAACTGAAGCTTTCTTT.

Relative to its sample, this clone is medium-sized. DNA for the CDR3: TGCGCCAGCAATAGCAGGGACTCCTACGAGCAGTACTTC. Translation gives CASNSRDSYEQYF. The chain recombines TRBV5-1 with TRBJ2-7; TRBD1 might be the D (5 bases). V was pared by 6 bases and J by 0 bases, with 10 bases between. This CDR3 has 13 amino acids. Germline assignment: CDR1 SGHRS and CDR2 YFSETQ.

The sample holds a few counts of this clone. The genes are TRBV7-9 and TRBJ2-1, with 9 bases fitting TRBD1. V trimming: 4 bases; J trimming: 10 bases; junction bases outside the gene matches: 2. The germline CDR1 and CDR2 sequences are SEHNR and FQNEAQ (reference sequence). The CDR3 contains 12 residues. CDR3 DNA: TGTGCCAGCAGCTGGGACAGGGTCGAGCAGTTCTTC. Residues: CASSWDRVEQFF.

In its sample, this clone was seen a few times. A much larger clone lies one base from this, so it may be a read error. At the DNA level, this CDR3 is encoded by other sequences in the same sample as well. This sequence joins TRBV4-1 and TRBJ2-1; 7 nucleotides match TRBD2. The V gene end was trimmed by 0 bases and the J gene end by 0 bases; junction bases not matched to a gene: 2. This CDR3 spans 16 amino acids. From germline, CDR1 is MGHRA and CDR2 YSYEKL. DNA for the CDR3: TGCGCCAGCAGCCAAGATGGGGAGGGCTCCTACAATGAGCAGTTCTTC. Amino acid sequence: CASSQDGEGSYNEQFF.

CDR3 protein: CASSLEMGQSPYEQYF. DNA for the CDR3: TGTGCCAGCAGCTTAGAGATGGGACAGTCGCCCTACGAGCAGTACTTC. The chain uses TRBV7-9 and TRBJ2-7; 7 bases align to TRBD1. The CDR3 runs 16 residues. With V trimmed by 1 base and J by 2 bases, 8 bases remained unmatched. The germline gives CDR1 SEHNR, CDR2 FQNEAQ (reference sequence).

The chain links TRBV28 to TRBJ1-2; 7 nucleotides align to TRBD1. The junction had 7 bases not matched to a gene; V was cut back by 5 bases and J by 4 bases. In germline, CDR1 is MDHEN, CDR2 SYDVKM. CDR3 length: 14 amino acids. CDR3 coding DNA: TGTGCCAGCAGTCGAGACAGGGACGTCTATGGCTACACCTTC. Its translation: CASSRDRDVYGYTF.

The CDR3, as DNA: TGTGCCAGCAGTGCAGGCTATGGCTACACCTTC. This translates into CASSAGYGYTF. The V gene is TRBV7-6, the J gene TRBJ1-2; D gene unclear. Between the trimmed V and J ends, which lost 6 bases and 4 bases, there was a span of 6 bases. Germline CDR1 and CDR2: SGHVS and FNYEAQ. The CDR3 totals 11 residues.

The V call is TRBV7-9, the J call TRBJ2-1; 9 bases fit TRBD1. Looked up from germline, CDR1 is SEHNR and CDR2 is FQNEAQ (reference sequence). The CDR3 is 14 residues long. V was clipped by 7 bases and J by 4 bases; unmatched bases: 5. The CDR3 is CASISGTGYNEQFF. For the CDR3, the DNA is TGTGCCAGCATCTCCGGGACAGGGTACAATGAGCAGTTCTTC.

This clone was detected only once. V is TRBV27 and J is TRBJ2-1, with D possibly being TRBD2 (7 bases). Germline V gene data show CDR1 as MNHEY and CDR2 as SMNVEV (reference sequence). The CDR3 sequence is 15 residues long. The V gene lost 2 bases and the J gene lost 2 bases, with 10 bases spanning the gap. CDR3 bases: TGTGCCAGCAGTTTAACGGGGGGCCCCTACAATGAGCAGTTCTTC. It codes for CASSLTGGPYNEQFF.

The chain combines TRBV4-1 with TRBJ2-4; 7 nucleotides line up with TRBD2. In germline, CDR1 is MGHRA, CDR2 YSYEKL. V was clipped by 4 bases and J by 6 bases; unmatched bases: 3. This CDR3 region has 13 residues. CDR3 residues: CASSLWEGNIQYF. DNA of the CDR3: TGCGCCAGCAGCCTATGGGAGGGAAACATTCAGTACTTC.

The CDR3 protein is CASSLDGGGFNEQFF. In DNA form, the CDR3 reads TGTGCCAGCAGCTTGGATGGGGGGGGTTTCAATGAGCAGTTCTTC. V gene TRBV5-8 combines with J gene TRBJ2-1; 7 positions match TRBD2. V lost 0 bases and J lost 6; bases outside the gene matches: 6. Germline V gives CDR1 SGHTS, CDR2 YDEGEE. The length of the CDR3 is 15 residues.